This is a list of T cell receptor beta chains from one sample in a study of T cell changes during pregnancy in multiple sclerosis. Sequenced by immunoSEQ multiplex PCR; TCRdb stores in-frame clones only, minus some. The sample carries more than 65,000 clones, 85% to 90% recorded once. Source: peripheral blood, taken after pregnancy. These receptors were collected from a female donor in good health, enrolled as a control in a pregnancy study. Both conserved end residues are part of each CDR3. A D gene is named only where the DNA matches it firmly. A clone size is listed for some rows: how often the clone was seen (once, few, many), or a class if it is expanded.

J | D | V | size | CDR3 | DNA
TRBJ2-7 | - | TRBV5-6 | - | CASRPTGRSYEQYF | TGTGCCAGCAGACCCACTGGGCGCTCCTACGAGCAGTACTTC
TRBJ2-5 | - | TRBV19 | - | CASSMGLQETQYF | TGTGCCAGTAGTATGGGGCTCCAAGAGACCCAGTACTTC
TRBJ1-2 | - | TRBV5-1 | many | CASSLVGTSGYTF | TGCGCCAGCAGCTTGGTGGGGACTTCTGGCTACACCTTC
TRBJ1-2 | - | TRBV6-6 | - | CASSDPGLMNYGYTF | TGTGCCAGCAGTGATCCAGGGTTAATGAACTATGGCTACACCTTC
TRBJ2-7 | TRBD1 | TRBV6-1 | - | CASLGQARYGEQYF | TGTGCCAGCCTAGGACAGGCCCGCTACGGCGAGCAGTACTTC
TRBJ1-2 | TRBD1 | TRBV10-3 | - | CAISEVGQGNYGYTF | TGTGCCATCAGTGAGGTTGGACAGGGGAACTATGGCTACACCTTC
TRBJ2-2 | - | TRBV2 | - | CASSGETGNTGELFF | TGTGCCAGCAGCGGGGAGACAGGGAACACCGGGGAGCTGTTTTTT
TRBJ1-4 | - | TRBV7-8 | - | CASSTDLGKLFF | TGTGCCAGCAGCACCGACTTGGGAAAACTGTTTTTT
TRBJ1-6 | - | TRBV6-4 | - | CASSDSPGANSPLHF | TGTGCCAGCAGTGACTCGCCAGGGGCCAATTCACCCCTCCACTTT
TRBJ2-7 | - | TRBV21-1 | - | CASSKRVGEEEGEQYF | TGTGCCAGCAGCAAAAGGGTGGGGGAGGAAGAGGGCGAGCAGTACTTC
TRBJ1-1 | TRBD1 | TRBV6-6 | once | CASSYSGQGFEAFF | TGTGCCAGCAGTTACTCGGGACAGGGTTTTGAAGCTTTCTTT
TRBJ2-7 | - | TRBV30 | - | CAWSPNGIEQYF | TGTGCCTGGAGCCCAAACGGGATCGAGCAGTACTTC
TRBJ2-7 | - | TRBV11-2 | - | CASSLTSRDTQFYTYEQYF | TGTGCCAGCAGCTTAACCTCCCGGGACACCCAGTTTTATACCTACGAGCAGTACTTC
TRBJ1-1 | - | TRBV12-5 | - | CASGLVGGTEAFF | TGTGCTAGTGGTTTGGTCGGCGGCACTGAAGCTTTCTTT
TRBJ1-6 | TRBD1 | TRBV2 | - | CASSELGRQGSPLHF | TGTGCCAGCAGTGAACTCGGGAGACAGGGTTCACCCCTCCACTTT
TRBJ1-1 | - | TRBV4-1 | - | CASNFPGLRDTEAFF | TGCGCCAGCAACTTTCCTGGCCTCCGGGACACTGAAGCTTTCTTT
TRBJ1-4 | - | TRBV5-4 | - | CASSFGLGVEKLFF | TGTGCCAGCAGCTTTGGGCTCGGGGTTGAAAAACTGTTTTTT
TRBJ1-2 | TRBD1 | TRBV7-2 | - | CASSPGTGFLYGYTF | TGTGCCAGCAGCCCCGGGACAGGCTTTCTCTATGGCTACACCTTC
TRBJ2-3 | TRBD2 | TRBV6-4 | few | CASSEASGGLDTQYF | TGTGCCAGCAGTGAGGCTAGCGGGGGTCTAGATACGCAGTATTTT
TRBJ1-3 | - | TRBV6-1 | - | CATWAGGNTIYF | TGTGCCACCTGGGCAGGAGGAAACACCATATATTTT
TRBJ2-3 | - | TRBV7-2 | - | CASSHLQGRGYTDTQYF | TGTGCCAGCAGCCACTTACAGGGCAGGGGATACACAGATACGCAGTATTTT
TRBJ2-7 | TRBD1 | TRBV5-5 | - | CASSSDLDRSSYEQYF | TGTGCCAGCAGCTCTGACCTGGACAGGAGCTCCTACGAGCAGTACTTC
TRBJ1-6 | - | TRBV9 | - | CASSVAGGSPLHF | TGTGCCAGCAGCGTAGCCGGCGGGTCACCCCTCCACTTT
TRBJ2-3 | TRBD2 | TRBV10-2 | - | CASSLLAGADTQYF | TGCGCCAGCAGTCTATTAGCGGGAGCAGATACGCAGTATTTT
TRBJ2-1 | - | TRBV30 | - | CAWSRSYNEQFF | TGTGCCTGGAGTCGGTCCTACAATGAGCAGTTCTTC
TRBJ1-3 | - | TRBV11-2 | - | CASSLPGFNTIYF | TGTGCCAGCAGCTTACCGGGGTTTAACACCATATATTTT
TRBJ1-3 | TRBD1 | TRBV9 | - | CASSHRGRSGNTIYF | TGTGCCAGCAGCCACAGGGGGCGAAGCGGAAACACCATATATTTT
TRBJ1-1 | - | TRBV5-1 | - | CASSLEWGYGGTEAFF | TGCGCCAGCAGCTTGGAGTGGGGGTACGGGGGCACTGAAGCTTTCTTT
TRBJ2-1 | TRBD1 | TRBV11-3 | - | CASSQTLGQKSYNEQFF | TGTGCCAGCAGCCAAACTTTGGGACAGAAATCCTACAATGAGCAGTTCTTC
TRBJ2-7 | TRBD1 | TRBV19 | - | CASRGTDPYEQYF | TGTGCCAGTAGGGGGACAGATCCCTACGAGCAGTACTTC
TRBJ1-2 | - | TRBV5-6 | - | CASSLVGEAVAYGYTF | TGTGCCAGCAGCTTGGTTGGTGAGGCGGTCGCCTATGGCTACACCTTC
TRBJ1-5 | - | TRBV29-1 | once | CSVEVAGALNQPQHF | TGCAGCGTTGAAGTAGCGGGGGCTCTGAATCAGCCCCAGCATTTT
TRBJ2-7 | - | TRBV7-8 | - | CASSLAPRGSEQYF | TGTGCCAGCAGCTTAGCGCCCCGGGGGAGCGAGCAGTACTTC
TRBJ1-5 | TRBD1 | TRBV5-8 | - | CASSLRQGKQPQHF | TGTGCCAGCAGCTTAAGACAGGGCAAACAGCCCCAGCATTTT
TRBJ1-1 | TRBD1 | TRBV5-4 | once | CASSPGQGAKNTEAFF | TGTGCCAGCAGCCCGGGACAGGGGGCTAAGAACACTGAAGCTTTCTTT
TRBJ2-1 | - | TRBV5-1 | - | CASSFKDIPNEQFF | TGCGCCAGCAGCTTCAAGGACATCCCCAATGAGCAGTTCTTC
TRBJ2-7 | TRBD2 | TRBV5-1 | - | CASSSETSGSSTDVYEQYF | TGCGCCAGCAGCTCGGAGACTAGCGGGAGTAGTACAGACGTTTACGAGCAGTACTTC
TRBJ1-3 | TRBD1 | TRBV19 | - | CASSPWTGSGNTIYF | TGTGCCAGTAGTCCTTGGACAGGCAGTGGAAACACCATATATTTT
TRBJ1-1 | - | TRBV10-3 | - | CAISESGSTEAFF | TGTGCCATCAGTGAGTCGGGCTCCACTGAAGCTTTCTTT
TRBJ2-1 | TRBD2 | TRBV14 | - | CASSPATPGLEIFF | TGTGCCAGCAGCCCCGCTACCCCGGGACTAGAGATCTTCTTC
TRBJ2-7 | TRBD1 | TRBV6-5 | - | CASRGDRSSYEQYF | TGTGCCAGCAGAGGGGACAGGTCCTCCTACGAGCAGTACTTC
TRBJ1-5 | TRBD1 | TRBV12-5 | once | CASGFGTGQTKSNQPQHF | TGTGCTAGTGGTTTCGGAACGGGACAGACCAAAAGCAATCAGCCCCAGCATTTT
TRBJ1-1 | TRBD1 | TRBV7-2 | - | CASSNRQGLTEAFF | TGTGCCAGCAGCAACCGACAGGGTCTAACTGAAGCTTTCTTT
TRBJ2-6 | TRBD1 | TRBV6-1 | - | CASSEGQGAPPGANVLTF | TGTGCCAGCAGTGAAGGACAGGGGGCGCCCCCTGGGGCCAACGTCCTGACTTTC
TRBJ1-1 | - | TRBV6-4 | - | CASSEKGGTEAFF | TGTGCCAGCAGTGAGAAGGGAGGCACTGAAGCTTTCTTT
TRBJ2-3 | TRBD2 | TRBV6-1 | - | CASTTLAGVADTQYF | TGTGCCAGCACCACGCTAGCGGGAGTGGCAGATACGCAGTATTTT
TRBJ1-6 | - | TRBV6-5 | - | CASSYLDYNSPLHF | TGTGCCAGCAGTTACCTAGACTATAATTCACCCCTCCACTTT
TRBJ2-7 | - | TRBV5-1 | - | CASSLVVDYEQYF | TGCGCCAGCAGCTTGGTAGTTGACTACGAGCAGTACTTC